The entry below describes one T cell receptor (beta chain). The data derive from a study of T cell changes during pregnancy in multiple sclerosis. Repertoires were generated with immunoSEQ multiplex PCR, while TCRdb's copy carries only in-frame clones and drops some. The repertoire holds over 50,000 clones, approximately 91% seen once, with 1.5% to 2% in the top ten. The CDR3 has 14 residues. Germline loops: CDR1 SGHDT, CDR2 YYEEEE. V lost 0 bases to trimming and J lost 11 bases, with 15 bases between them. The starting material was peripheral blood, obtained in the first trimester of pregnancy. The V and J genes are TRBV5-6 and TRBJ2-1; a possible D gene is TRBD1 (6 bases). The receptor was derived from a female donor with multiple sclerosis, enrolled in a pregnancy study. The CDR3 DNA reads TGTGCCAGCAGCTTGGGGGACATTAAACCTCAGCAGTTCTTC. Translating it yields CASSLGDIKPQQFF.